This passage covers 27 T cell receptor beta chains from one sample sequenced in a study of T cell responses to AZD1222 COVID-19 vaccine. This table comes from immunoSEQ multiplex PCR, and its TCRdb copy is limited to in-frame clones, with some not included. The sample consists of roughly 170,000 clones, under 95% of them appearing once. The starting material was peripheral blood, obtained 28 days after the second AZD1222 dose. These receptors were obtained from an adult who received the AZD1222 COVID-19 vaccine.

The rearrangement uses TRBV7-2 and TRBJ1-5; 10 bases are a match to TRBD1. The V segment lost 5 bases and the J segment 2 bases; nucleotides outside the gene matches: 3. The CDR3 loop spans 15 amino acids. Germline assignment: CDR1 SGHTA and CDR2 FQGNSA. As DNA, the CDR3 is TGTGCCAGCAGCGTAGGGACAGGGGGCAATCAGCCCCAGCATTTT. Encoded protein: CASSVGTGGNQPQHF.

The CDR3, as DNA: TGTGCCAGCTCTCTAAACACGGCCTCCTACGAGCAGTACTTC. Encoded protein: CASSLNTASYEQYF. J is TRBJ2-7 and V is TRBV6-5; no clear D gene. The CDR3 is 14 amino acids. The V end lost 8 bases, the J end lost 0 bases, and 14 bases lay between the germline ends. Germline assignment: CDR1 MNHEY and CDR2 SVGAGI.

The rearrangement joins TRBV13 to TRBJ1-1; a weak D match, TRBD1 (6 bases). The CDR3 is 13 amino acids. The V gene's germline CDR1 is PRHDT and CDR2 FYEKMQ (reference sequence). V was clipped by 1 base and J by 7 bases, with 10 bases between them. CDR3: CASSLAGESEAFF. DNA of the CDR3: TGTGCCAGCAGCTTAGCAGGGGAGAGTGAAGCTTTCTTT.

The rearrangement links TRBV7-9 to TRBJ1-1; D is ambiguous. Germline V lookup: CDR1 SEHNR, CDR2 FQNEAQ (reference sequence). This CDR3 contains 13 residues. The ends were cut back, 2 bases at V and 1 base at J, with 5 bases in the middle. In DNA, the CDR3 is TGTGCCAGCAGCTTACAGTCGAACACTGAAGCTTTCTTT. This encodes CASSLQSNTEAFF.

The gene calls are TRBV4-1 and TRBJ1-2; TRBD1 is a possible D gene (6 bases). Germline values: CDR1 MGHRA, CDR2 YSYEKL. Deletions cut 2 bases from V and 3 bases from J, with 10 bases between. This CDR3 has 14 residues. This CDR3 reads CASSQTQGDYGYTF. CDR3 bases: TGCGCCAGCAGCCAAACACAGGGAGACTATGGCTACACCTTC.

This chain joins TRBV7-9 and TRBJ2-7, with D unclear. There are 13 residues in the CDR3. Deletions cut 1 base from V and 2 bases from J, with 6 bases between. The germline V gene has CDR1 SEHNR and CDR2 FQNEAQ (reference sequence). The CDR3 protein is CASSLGIPYEQYF. The CDR3 DNA sequence: TGTGCCAGCAGCTTAGGTATTCCCTACGAGCAGTACTTC. The whole variable domain, remainder taken from reference TRBV7-9 and TRBJ2-7, is DTGVSQNPRHKITKRGQNVTFRCDPISEHNRLYWYRQTLGQGPEFLTYFQNEAQLEKSRLLSDRFSAERPKGSFSTLEIQRTEQGDSAMYLCASSLGIPYEQYFGPGTRLTVT.

This chain connects TRBV2 to TRBJ2-6, with D possibly TRBD1 on 5 matching bases. Between the trimmed V and J ends, which lost 8 bases and 6 bases, there was a span of 20 bases. The CDR3 loop spans 16 amino acids. Germline V CDR1 and CDR2: SNHLY, FYNNEI. The CDR3 is CASHRTVKSKANVLTF. The CDR3 coding sequence is TGTGCCAGCCACAGGACCGTAAAATCGAAGGCCAACGTCCTGACTTTC.

The chain has TRBV19 and TRBJ1-6, with a weak D call TRBD1 (5 bases). The CDR3 covers 15 residues. V gave up 6 bases and J gave up 5 bases, with 14 bases separating them. Germline assignment: CDR1 LNHDA and CDR2 SQIVND (reference sequence). CDR3 amino acids: CASRLPGRNNSPLHF. As DNA, the CDR3 is TGTGCCAGTAGGTTACCGGGACGGAATAATTCACCCCTCCACTTT.

V is TRBV7-9 and J is TRBJ2-7; D is undetermined. V was shortened by 2 bases and J by 4 bases, with 15 bases between the two germline ends. The CDR3 extends over 15 amino acids. Germline V CDR1 and CDR2: SEHNR, FQNEAQ (reference sequence). CDR3 bases: TGTGCCAGCAGCTTATCACGTACGAGTGGGTACGAGCAGTACTTC. The encoded protein is CASSLSRTSGYEQYF.

The chain uses TRBV6-5 and TRBJ2-1; either TRBD1 or TRBD2 may supply D (5 bases each). This CDR3 has 13 amino acids. V gave up 6 bases and J gave up 10 bases, with 16 bases separating them. Germline V lookup: CDR1 MNHEY, CDR2 SVGAGI. CDR3 nucleotides: TGTGCCAGCAGCGGGACCACCCGTCAAGAGCAGTTCTTC. It yields the protein CASSGTTRQEQFF.

The chain employs TRBV2 and TRBJ2-5; tentative D call: TRBD2 (6 bases). Trimming took off 6 bases at V and 4 bases at J, with 21 bases between the two ends. The CDR3 length is 16 residues. Germline CDR1 reads SNHLY; CDR2 reads FYNNEI. CDR3 in DNA: TGTGCCAGCAGACCCAGACTAGGGTTTAACGGAGAGACCCAGTACTTC. Translated, it gives CASRPRLGFNGETQYF.

The rearrangement uses TRBV14 and TRBJ2-7; D call uncertain. In germline, CDR1 is SGHDN, CDR2 FVKESK. The CDR3 runs to 12 residues. Trimming left V 4 bases short and J 5 bases short, with 9 bases between. CDR3 sequence (DNA): TGTGCCAGCAGCCCGCGCGAGGACGAGCAGTACTTC. Translated, it gives CASSPREDEQYF.

This chain connects TRBV6-1 to TRBJ2-7; the D gene is possibly TRBD1 (5 bases). V lost 3 bases and J 4 bases, leaving 13 bases between the germline ends. Germline V CDR1 and CDR2: MNHNS, SASEGT. This CDR3 has 14 amino acids. This CDR3 reads CASSDWGRLYEQYF. The CDR3 DNA follows: TGTGCCAGCAGTGATTGGGGCCGACTTTACGAGCAGTACTTC.

This chain uses TRBV9 with TRBJ2-2; the D gene is possibly TRBD2 (6 bases). Looked up from germline, CDR1 is SGDLS and CDR2 is YYNGEE. The CDR3 totals 16 residues. V lost 3 bases, J lost 5 bases, and 17 bases lay in between. For the CDR3, the DNA is TGTGCCAGCAGCGGTAGGGACTTTAAGGTTACCGGGGAGCTGTTTTTT. Translating gives CASSGRDFKVTGELFF.

The chain employs TRBV19 and TRBJ2-7; a possible D gene is TRBD1 (5 bases). Germline-derived CDR1 and CDR2 are LNHDA and SQIVND (reference sequence). Trimming left V 5 bases short and J 2 bases short, with 13 bases between. This CDR3 has 14 amino acids. The CDR3 protein is CASSVTGTPYEQYF. For the CDR3, the DNA is TGTGCCAGTAGTGTTACAGGAACCCCCTACGAGCAGTACTTC.

The rearrangement joins TRBV29-1 to TRBJ2-7, with D possibly TRBD1 on 6 matching bases. Looked up from germline, CDR1 is SQVTM and CDR2 is ANQGSEA. The V and J ends lost 4 bases and 4 bases respectively, with 14 bases between them. The CDR3 is 13 residues long. The CDR3 loop is CSVGRDNVYEQYF. CDR3 sequence (DNA): TGCAGCGTTGGCCGGGACAATGTGTACGAGCAGTACTTC.

The chain links TRBV2 to TRBJ1-1, with 9 bases fitting TRBD1. The CDR3 extends over 13 amino acids. Germline V gene data show CDR1 as SNHLY and CDR2 as FYNNEI. After removal of 11 bases from V and 1 base from J, the junction contained 5 bases not matched to a gene. As DNA, the CDR3 is TGTGCCGGGCTGGGACAGGGGAACACTGAAGCTTTCTTT. Translated: CAGLGQGNTEAFF.

This clone was picked up one time. This chain links TRBV30 with TRBJ2-7; D is undetermined. Between the trimmed V and J ends, which lost 3 bases and 4 bases, there was a span of 10 bases. Germline V gives CDR1 GTSNPN, CDR2 SVGIG (reference sequence). The length of the CDR3 is 12 residues. CDR3 sequence (DNA): TGTGCCTGGAGCCTAGGAAGGTACGAGCAGTACTTC. Its translation: CAWSLGRYEQYF.

This rearrangement joins TRBV12-3 or TRBV12-4 to TRBJ2-4, with D unresolved. The CDR3 is 11 amino acids. V lost 4 bases and J lost 9, with 7 bases in between. CDR3 bases: TGTGCCAGCAGTTCTAAGGGCATTCAGTACTTC. It translates to CASSSKGIQYF.

CDR3 in DNA: TGCGCCAGCAGCGGTGGGACAGGGAAAGGGCTCTACGAGCAGTACTTC. It encodes CASSGGTGKGLYEQYF. The chain uses TRBV10-2 and TRBJ2-7, with TRBD1 identical over 9 bases. Germline loops: CDR1 WSHSY, CDR2 SAAADI. CDR3 length equals 16 residues. With V trimmed by 6 bases and J by 3 bases, 12 bases remained unmatched.

The chain employs TRBV18 and TRBJ2-2; 8 bases agree with TRBD1. This CDR3 comprises 15 residues. Per the germline V gene, CDR1 is KGHSH and CDR2 is LQKENI. V lost 1 base and J lost 5; bases outside the gene matches: 3. The CDR3 is CASSPLQGATGELFF. The CDR3 DNA reads as TGTGCCAGCTCACCACTCCAGGGGGCTACCGGGGAGCTGTTTTTT.

V usage is TRBV6-5 and J usage is TRBJ2-7; the D is unclear. Trimming cost V 3 bases and J 4 bases, with 13 bases left between them. Germline V CDR1 and CDR2: MNHEY, SVGAGI. The CDR3 length is 14 residues. CDR3 in amino acids: CASSYSISGYEQYF. Written as DNA, the CDR3 is TGTGCCAGCAGTTATTCTATCTCGGGTTACGAGCAGTACTTC.

The V call is TRBV10-3, the J call TRBJ2-3, with 10 positions matching TRBD2. V trimming: 1 base; J trimming: 5 bases; junction bases outside the gene matches: 3. This CDR3 is 15 amino acids long. Germline-derived CDR1 and CDR2 are ENHRY and SYGVKD. CDR3 residues: CAISEWSGGGDTQYF. The CDR3 nucleotides read TGTGCCATCAGTGAGTGGAGCGGGGGGGGAGATACGCAGTATTTT.

V and J are TRBV12-3 or TRBV12-4 and TRBJ2-3; no reliable D call. V lost 6 bases and J lost 3, with 10 bases in between. The CDR3 sequence is 13 residues long. This chain's CDR3 is CASRIGLTDTQYF. CDR3 nucleotides: TGTGCCAGCAGAATTGGATTAACAGATACGCAGTATTTT.

The V gene is TRBV2, the J gene TRBJ1-5, with D tentatively TRBD1 (6 bases). The germline V gene encodes CDR1 SNHLY and CDR2 FYNNEI. Trimming stripped 6 bases from V and 3 bases from J, with 15 bases between. CDR3 length: 15 residues. CDR3 protein: CASSRGSTNNQPQHF. The CDR3 bases are TGTGCCAGCAGCAGGGGCTCAACTAACAATCAGCCCCAGCATTTT.

The chain combines TRBV12-3 or TRBV12-4 with TRBJ1-1; no clear D gene. CDR3 length equals 13 residues. V was clipped by 3 bases and J by 4 bases, with 9 bases between them. The DNA of the CDR3 is TGTGCCAGCAGTTTCTTAGGGATCACTGAAGCTTTCTTT. Its translation: CASSFLGITEAFF.

The genes are TRBV7-3 and TRBJ2-2, with TRBD1 matching over 9 bases. The CDR3 spans 15 residues. With V trimmed by 5 bases and J by 6 bases, 7 bases remained unmatched. Germline CDR1 SGHTA, CDR2 FQGTGA. The CDR3 DNA reads TGTGCCAGCAGCCCATGGGACAGGGTTGCCGGGGAGCTGTTTTTT. Protein sequence: CASSPWDRVAGELFF.